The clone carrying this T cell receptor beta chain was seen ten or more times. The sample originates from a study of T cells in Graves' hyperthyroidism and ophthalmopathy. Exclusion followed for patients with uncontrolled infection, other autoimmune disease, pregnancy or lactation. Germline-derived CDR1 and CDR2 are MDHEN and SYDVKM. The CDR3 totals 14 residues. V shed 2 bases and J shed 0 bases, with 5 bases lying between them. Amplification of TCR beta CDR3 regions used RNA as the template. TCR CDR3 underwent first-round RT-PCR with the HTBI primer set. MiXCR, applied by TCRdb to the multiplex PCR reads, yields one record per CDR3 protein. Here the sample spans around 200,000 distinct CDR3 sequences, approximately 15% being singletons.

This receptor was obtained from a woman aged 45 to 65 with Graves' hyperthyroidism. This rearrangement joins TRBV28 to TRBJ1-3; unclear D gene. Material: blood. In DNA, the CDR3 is TGTGCCAGCAGTTTAAGGCACTCTGGAAACACCATATATTTT. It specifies CASSLRHSGNTIYF.